The 21 T cell receptor beta chains given below trace back to one sample, sequenced in a study of blood T cell repertoires in COVID-19. The method was immunoSEQ multiplex PCR; TCRdb's version includes in-frame clones alone and lacks a portion of them. The repertoire holds roughly 73,000 clones, about 88% seen once, with roughly 3% in the top ten. The sample comprised peripheral blood. These receptors were obtained from a man aged 65 to 85 with active or convalescent COVID-19.

The chain is built from TRBV19 and TRBJ1-1; 7 positions match TRBD1. The ends lost 2 bases at V and 4 bases at J; junction bases unmatched: 4. CDR3 size: 14 residues. The V gene's germline CDR1 is LNHDA and CDR2 SQIVND (reference sequence). The CDR3 here is CASSIRQGGTEAFF. Written as DNA, the CDR3 is TGTGCCAGTAGTATACGTCAGGGGGGCACTGAAGCTTTCTTT.

The chain is built from TRBV24-1 and TRBJ1-5; tentatively, D is TRBD1 (6 bases). The V gene lost 7 bases and the J gene lost 7 bases, with 13 bases spanning the gap. Per the germline V gene, CDR1 is KGHDR and CDR2 is SFDVKD. This CDR3 comprises 13 residues. In DNA form, the CDR3 reads TGTGCCACCAGGGCAGGGGAGGGCCAGCCCCAGCATTTT. It encodes CATRAGEGQPQHF.

With regard to this clone: The sample has other DNA sequences that encode this CDR3 too. CDR3 coding DNA: TGCAGCGTGGACAGGGTAGCAGATACGCAGTATTTT. It encodes CSVDRVADTQYF. V usage is TRBV29-1 and J usage is TRBJ2-3; 8 bases align to TRBD1. The CDR3 runs to 12 residues. Trimming removed 6 bases from V and 4 bases from J; junction bases left unmatched: 3. CDR1 is SQVTM and CDR2 is ANQGSEA in the germline V gene.

Concerning this clone: Other DNA variants within this sample encode the same CDR3. The J gene is TRBJ2-7, the V gene TRBV5-6; 11 nucleotides match TRBD1. The CDR3 length is 14 residues. J was trimmed by 3 bases and V by 4 bases; bases with no gene match: 3. Germline lookup yields CDR1 SGHDT and CDR2 YYEEEE. In nucleotides, the CDR3 is TGTGCCAGCAGCAAGGACAGGGGGCTCTACGAGCAGTACTTC. Protein product: CASSKDRGLYEQYF.

The chain employs TRBV11-2 and TRBJ2-3, with TRBD2 matching 13 bases. Germline trimming cut 4 bases from V and 7 bases from J; bases unmatched to any gene: 8. Germline V gene sequence: CDR1 SGHAT, CDR2 FQNNGV. The CDR3 is made up of 16 amino acids. CDR3 region: CASSSRTSGSTYTQYF. DNA for the CDR3: TGTGCCAGCAGCTCCAGGACTAGCGGGAGTACATATACGCAGTATTTT.

V is TRBV7-3 and J is TRBJ2-1; 11 nucleotides line up with TRBD2. Trimming at V came to 2 bases and at J to 7 bases, leaving 4 bases not matched to a gene. The CDR3 extends over 15 amino acids. Germline assignment: CDR1 SGHTA and CDR2 FQGTGA. CDR3 amino acids: CASSLGASGGNEQFF. The CDR3 bases are TGTGCCAGCAGCTTAGGGGCTAGCGGGGGGAATGAGCAGTTCTTC.

The V gene is TRBV3-1 (or the pseudogene TRBV3-2), the J gene TRBJ1-1; 7 bases map to TRBD1. After removal of 2 bases from V and 5 bases from J, the junction contained 5 bases not matched to a gene. The CDR3 has 14 amino acids. Per the germline V gene, CDR1 is LGHDT and CDR2 is YNNKEL (reference sequence). The CDR3 loop is CASSQRDRGTEAFF. The CDR3 DNA follows: TGTGCCAGCAGCCAACGGGACAGAGGGACTGAAGCTTTCTTT.

The chain uses TRBV28 and TRBJ1-1, with 12 bases lining up with TRBD1. The CDR3 covers 14 residues. Germline CDR1 MDHEN, CDR2 SYDVKM. The junction had 5 bases not matched to a gene; V was cut back by 5 bases and J by 7 bases. The CDR3 nucleotides are TGTGCCAGCAGTCCGGGACAGGGGGCTTATGAAGCTTTCTTT. Translating it yields CASSPGQGAYEAFF.

The V and J genes are TRBV28 and TRBJ2-4, with TRBD1 matching over 8 bases. The germline V gene encodes CDR1 MDHEN and CDR2 SYDVKM. The CDR3 totals 13 residues. V was clipped by 6 bases and J by 6 bases; unmatched bases: 4. This CDR3 is CASSVTGGNIQYF. In nucleotides, the CDR3 is TGTGCCAGCAGCGTCACAGGGGGAAACATTCAGTACTTC.

The sample holds one count of this clone. The chain is built from TRBV15 and TRBJ1-5, with TRBD1 matching over 7 bases. The CDR3 is 15 amino acids. The germline gives CDR1 LNHNV, CDR2 YYDKDF (reference sequence). With V trimmed by 2 bases and J by 4 bases, 5 bases remained unmatched. CDR3 nucleotides: TGTGCCACCAGCAGACAAAGGGGGCCTAATCAGCCCCAGCATTTT. It translates to CATSRQRGPNQPQHF.

J is TRBJ2-1 and V is TRBV6-5, with TRBD2 as a possible D gene (5 bases). The CDR3 covers 10 residues. V lost 8 bases and J lost 11, with 10 bases in between. Germline V gives CDR1 MNHEY, CDR2 SVGAGI. CDR3 residues: CASGRTQQFF. For the CDR3, the DNA is TGTGCCAGCGGCCGGACTCAGCAGTTCTTC.

The chain combines TRBV3-1 (or the pseudogene TRBV3-2) with TRBJ2-3; TRBD2 aligns across 10 bases. Per the germline V gene, CDR1 is LGHDT and CDR2 is YNNKEL (reference sequence). The V segment lost 8 bases and the J segment 6 bases; nucleotides outside the gene matches: 8. This CDR3 contains 14 residues. The chain's CDR3 is CASAPGLASDTQYF. Written as DNA, the CDR3 is TGTGCCAGCGCCCCGGGACTAGCGAGTGATACGCAGTATTTT.

This rearrangement joins TRBV13 to TRBJ1-6, with D tentatively TRBD1 (6 bases). Trimming left V 2 bases short and J 4 bases short, with 9 bases between. Germline CDR1 and CDR2: PRHDT and FYEKMQ (reference sequence). The CDR3 spans 15 residues. CDR3 coding DNA: TGTGCCAGCAGCTTAAGCCAGGGGTATAATTCACCCCTCCACTTT. It specifies CASSLSQGYNSPLHF.

The chain carries TRBV5-1 and TRBJ2-1; TRBD2 aligns across 11 bases. V was clipped by 4 bases and J by 9 bases; unmatched bases: 12. CDR1 SGHRS and CDR2 YFSETQ come from the germline V gene. This CDR3 is built from 16 residues. The CDR3 sequence is CASSPVAGGSYGEQFF. The CDR3, as DNA: TGCGCCAGCAGCCCCGTAGCGGGGGGGTCTTATGGTGAGCAGTTCTTC. Using reference TRBV5-1 and TRBJ2-1 for the parts outside the CDR3, the full variable domain is KAGVTQTPRYLIKTRGQQVTLSCSPISGHRSVSWYQQTPGQGLQFLFEYFSETQRNKGNFPGRFSGRQFSNSRSEMNVSTLELGDSALYLCASSPVAGGSYGEQFFGPGTRLTVL.

This chain uses TRBV7-9 with TRBJ1-1; D remains unclear. The CDR3 is 11 amino acids. Germline V gives CDR1 SEHNR, CDR2 FQNEAQ (reference sequence). Trimming pared 0 bases from V and 7 bases from J, leaving 3 bases between. CDR3 DNA sequence: TGTGCCAGCAGCTTAGCCAGTGAAGCTTTCTTT. Its protein product is CASSLASEAFF.

The rearrangement uses TRBV9 and TRBJ2-7; D gene uncertain. V gave up 0 bases and J gave up 3 bases, with 7 bases separating them. The CDR3 length is 13 residues. Looked up from germline, CDR1 is SGDLS and CDR2 is YYNGEE. CDR3 nucleotides: TGTGCCAGCAGCGTAGGAGAACGCTACGAGCAGTACTTC. Protein: CASSVGERYEQYF.

The chain employs TRBV4-2 and TRBJ2-3; perhaps TRBD2 as D (6 bases). Deletions cut 6 bases from V and 4 bases from J, with 17 bases between. CDR3 length: 15 amino acids. CDR1 and CDR2 (germline): LGHNA, YNFKEQ. The CDR3, as DNA: TGTGCCAGCAGTCTAACGGGAGATCAGGCAGATACGCAGTATTTT. Translated: CASSLTGDQADTQYF.

J is TRBJ2-2 and V is TRBV6-5; 9 nucleotides agree with TRBD1. There are 16 residues in the CDR3. V lost 0 bases to trimming and J lost 5 bases; unmatched junction nucleotides: 4. CDR1 MNHEY and CDR2 SVGAGI come from the germline V gene. The CDR3 protein is CASSYSLTGGTGELFF. Here the CDR3 DNA reads TGTGCCAGCAGTTACTCGCTGACAGGGGGTACCGGGGAGCTGTTTTTT.

This chain connects TRBV9 to TRBJ2-5; 8 bases are a match to TRBD2. Germline V gene data show CDR1 as SGDLS and CDR2 as YYNGEE. Germline trimming cut 0 bases from V and 6 bases from J; bases unmatched to any gene: 10. The CDR3 totals 16 residues. In nucleotides, the CDR3 is TGTGCCAGCAGCGTAGAACCAGCGGGAGCTAGACAGACCCAGTACTTC. Encoded protein: CASSVEPAGARQTQYF.

The rearrangement links TRBV30 to TRBJ2-1; tentative D call: TRBD2 (5 bases). Germline values: CDR1 GTSNPN, CDR2 SVGIG (reference sequence). Trimming took 4 bases from V and 0 from J, leaving 7 bases between them. The CDR3 consists of 13 residues. CDR3 nucleotide sequence: TGTGCCTGGATGGGAGCCTCCTACAATGAGCAGTTCTTC. Translating gives CAWMGASYNEQFF.

The chain recombines TRBV5-1 with TRBJ1-4, with 9 bases matching TRBD1. CDR1 is SGHRS, CDR2 YFSETQ, per germline. CDR3 length equals 17 residues. J gave up 5 bases and V 4 bases, and 12 bases lay outside the gene matches. CDR3 region: CASSAGQGGGRNEKLFF. The CDR3 coding sequence is TGCGCCAGCAGCGCGGGACAGGGAGGGGGGCGCAATGAAAAACTGTTTTTT. The full variable domain, in which reference TRBV5-1 and TRBJ1-4 provide the parts outside the CDR3, is KAGVTQTPRYLIKTRGQQVTLSCSPISGHRSVSWYQQTPGQGLQFLFEYFSETQRNKGNFPGRFSGRQFSNSRSEMNVSTLELGDSALYLCASSAGQGGGRNEKLFFGSGTQLSVL.